These 13 T cell receptor beta chains share one sample of origin, sequenced in a study of blood T cell repertoires in COVID-19. Assay used: immunoSEQ multiplex PCR; TCRdb lists only in-frame clones, some missing. The repertoire has roughly 200,000 clones, roughly 81% of them found once; the top ten carry 4% to 5%. The source material was peripheral blood. The receptors come from an elderly woman with acute or convalescent COVID-19.

CDR3 DNA: TGTGCCAGTAGCAGACAGAAGCCTGATCAGCCCCAGCATTTT. Amino acids: CASSRQKPDQPQHF. The chain uses TRBV19 and TRBJ1-5, with D possibly being TRBD1 (5 bases). This CDR3 has 14 amino acids. Germline V CDR1 and CDR2: LNHDA, SQIVND (reference sequence). V dropped 6 bases and J dropped 5 bases, with 14 bases sitting between them.

The rearrangement uses TRBV3-1 (or the pseudogene TRBV3-2) and TRBJ2-1, with D tentatively TRBD2 (6 bases). This CDR3 has 14 residues. Germline lookup yields CDR1 LGHDT and CDR2 YNNKEL (reference sequence). Between the trimmed V and J ends, which lost 5 bases and 3 bases, there was a span of 11 bases. The CDR3 DNA sequence: TGTGCCAGCAGCGGACCGGGACTCTACAATGAGCAGTTCTTC. As protein: CASSGPGLYNEQFF.

This clone has more than one count but fewer than ten. The gene calls are TRBV18 and TRBJ1-1; weak D call: TRBD1 (5 bases). The CDR3 has 14 residues. Germline-derived CDR1 and CDR2 are KGHSH and LQKENI. Trimming took 5 bases from V and 5 from J, leaving 15 bases between them. Here the CDR3 reads CASSIGDFFTEAFF. CDR3 DNA: TGTGCCAGCTCAATAGGGGACTTTTTTACTGAAGCTTTCTTT. The full variable domain, in which reference TRBV18 and TRBJ1-1 provide the parts outside the CDR3, is NAGVMQNPRHLVRRRGQEARLRCSPMKGHSHVYWYRQLPEEGLKFMVYLQKENIIDESGMPKERFSAEFPKEGPSILRIQQVVRGDSAAYFCASSIGDFFTEAFFGQGTRLTVV.

V gene TRBV28 combines with J gene TRBJ1-5, with D possibly matching TRBD1 (5 bases). The germline V and J ends were trimmed by 2 bases and 4 bases, with 9 bases remaining between them. The CDR3 is 14 residues long. CDR1 and CDR2 from the germline V gene are MDHEN and SYDVKM. The CDR3 loop reads CASSLRAGNQPQHF. CDR3 DNA sequence: TGTGCCAGCAGTTTAAGGGCAGGGAATCAGCCCCAGCATTTT.

As DNA, the CDR3 is TGTGCCAGCAGCGTCGACAGCCCGACGATAACCGACCCTAGCAATCAGCCCCAGCATTTT. Translating it yields CASSVDSPTITDPSNQPQHF. The chain carries TRBV21-1 and TRBJ1-5; TRBD1 is the table's D call and was not checked against the DNA. TRBV21-1 is shown as a pseudogene. The CDR3 runs to 20 residues.

The V call is TRBV6-5, the J call TRBJ1-2; 7 positions agree with TRBD1. Trimming cost V 2 bases and J 7 bases; bases outside gene matches: 7. Looked up from germline, CDR1 is MNHEY and CDR2 is SVGAGI. This CDR3 spans 14 amino acids. The CDR3 coding sequence is TGTGCCAGCAGTTACCCCGACAGGGCGGGTGGCTACACCTTC. Its translation is CASSYPDRAGGYTF.

A single count supports this clone. The chain couples TRBV4-3 to TRBJ2-3, with D unresolved. The CDR3 covers 13 residues. Trimming pared 6 bases from V and 4 bases from J, leaving 11 bases between. Germline loops: CDR1 LGHNA, CDR2 YSLEER. The CDR3 sequence: CASSRYVPDTQYF. Written as DNA, the CDR3 is TGCGCCAGCAGTCGCTATGTGCCAGATACGCAGTATTTT.

The rearrangement links TRBV19 to TRBJ2-7; D is possibly TRBD2 (7 bases). Trimming shortened V by 6 bases and J by 0 bases, and 15 bases separated the two germline ends. This CDR3 is built from 15 residues. Germline loops: CDR1 LNHDA, CDR2 SQIVND (reference sequence). The CDR3 nucleotides are TGTGCCAGTAGCGGCAGCGGGACAAGCTCCTACGAGCAGTACTTC. Amino acids: CASSGSGTSSYEQYF.

The chain recombines TRBV5-1 with TRBJ2-5; D not resolved. Trimming left V 2 bases short and J 2 bases short, with 4 bases between. Per the germline V gene, CDR1 is SGHRS and CDR2 is YFSETQ. The CDR3 runs to 12 residues. The CDR3 region is CASSFLQETQYF. CDR3 nucleotides: TGCGCCAGCAGCTTTCTACAAGAGACCCAGTACTTC.

This rearrangement joins TRBV21-1 to TRBJ1-1; the table's D call, TRBD1, has no DNA check behind it. TRBV21-1 corresponds to a pseudogene. The CDR3 has 18 residues. The CDR3 region has the DNA TGTGCCAGCAGACACGACGGACGGGACAGGGAGGAGGACACTGAAGCTTTCTTT. This gives the protein CASRHDGRDREEDTEAFF.

This clone is a singleton in its sample. The chain links TRBV5-1 to TRBJ1-1; 11 bases line up with TRBD1. The trim removed 4 bases at V and 4 bases at J, leaving 3 bases unmatched. Germline-derived CDR1 and CDR2 are SGHRS and YFSETQ. The CDR3 runs 14 residues. The CDR3 region has the DNA TGCGCCAGCAGCGGCGGACAGGGGGCCACTGAAGCTTTCTTT. Translating it yields CASSGGQGATEAFF.

This rearrangement joins TRBV5-1 to TRBJ2-7; 7 nucleotides align to TRBD1. The J segment lost 4 bases and the V segment lost 2 bases, leaving 6 bases of the junction unmatched. The CDR3 length is 14 residues. CDR1 SGHRS and CDR2 YFSETQ come from the germline V gene. The CDR3 DNA sequence: TGCGCCAGCAGCTTTAGGCAGGGGGTGTACGAGCAGTACTTC. Amino acids: CASSFRQGVYEQYF.

The chain employs TRBV6-2 or TRBV6-3 and TRBJ1-1, with 11 bases identical to TRBD1. Germline CDR1 and CDR2: MNHEY and SVGEGT. This CDR3 has 15 amino acids. V gave up 5 bases and J gave up 5 bases; unmatched junction bases: 7. The CDR3 nucleotides read TGTGCCAGCAGTAAAGGACAGGGGGCGCATACTGAAGCTTTCTTT. Encoded protein: CASSKGQGAHTEAFF.